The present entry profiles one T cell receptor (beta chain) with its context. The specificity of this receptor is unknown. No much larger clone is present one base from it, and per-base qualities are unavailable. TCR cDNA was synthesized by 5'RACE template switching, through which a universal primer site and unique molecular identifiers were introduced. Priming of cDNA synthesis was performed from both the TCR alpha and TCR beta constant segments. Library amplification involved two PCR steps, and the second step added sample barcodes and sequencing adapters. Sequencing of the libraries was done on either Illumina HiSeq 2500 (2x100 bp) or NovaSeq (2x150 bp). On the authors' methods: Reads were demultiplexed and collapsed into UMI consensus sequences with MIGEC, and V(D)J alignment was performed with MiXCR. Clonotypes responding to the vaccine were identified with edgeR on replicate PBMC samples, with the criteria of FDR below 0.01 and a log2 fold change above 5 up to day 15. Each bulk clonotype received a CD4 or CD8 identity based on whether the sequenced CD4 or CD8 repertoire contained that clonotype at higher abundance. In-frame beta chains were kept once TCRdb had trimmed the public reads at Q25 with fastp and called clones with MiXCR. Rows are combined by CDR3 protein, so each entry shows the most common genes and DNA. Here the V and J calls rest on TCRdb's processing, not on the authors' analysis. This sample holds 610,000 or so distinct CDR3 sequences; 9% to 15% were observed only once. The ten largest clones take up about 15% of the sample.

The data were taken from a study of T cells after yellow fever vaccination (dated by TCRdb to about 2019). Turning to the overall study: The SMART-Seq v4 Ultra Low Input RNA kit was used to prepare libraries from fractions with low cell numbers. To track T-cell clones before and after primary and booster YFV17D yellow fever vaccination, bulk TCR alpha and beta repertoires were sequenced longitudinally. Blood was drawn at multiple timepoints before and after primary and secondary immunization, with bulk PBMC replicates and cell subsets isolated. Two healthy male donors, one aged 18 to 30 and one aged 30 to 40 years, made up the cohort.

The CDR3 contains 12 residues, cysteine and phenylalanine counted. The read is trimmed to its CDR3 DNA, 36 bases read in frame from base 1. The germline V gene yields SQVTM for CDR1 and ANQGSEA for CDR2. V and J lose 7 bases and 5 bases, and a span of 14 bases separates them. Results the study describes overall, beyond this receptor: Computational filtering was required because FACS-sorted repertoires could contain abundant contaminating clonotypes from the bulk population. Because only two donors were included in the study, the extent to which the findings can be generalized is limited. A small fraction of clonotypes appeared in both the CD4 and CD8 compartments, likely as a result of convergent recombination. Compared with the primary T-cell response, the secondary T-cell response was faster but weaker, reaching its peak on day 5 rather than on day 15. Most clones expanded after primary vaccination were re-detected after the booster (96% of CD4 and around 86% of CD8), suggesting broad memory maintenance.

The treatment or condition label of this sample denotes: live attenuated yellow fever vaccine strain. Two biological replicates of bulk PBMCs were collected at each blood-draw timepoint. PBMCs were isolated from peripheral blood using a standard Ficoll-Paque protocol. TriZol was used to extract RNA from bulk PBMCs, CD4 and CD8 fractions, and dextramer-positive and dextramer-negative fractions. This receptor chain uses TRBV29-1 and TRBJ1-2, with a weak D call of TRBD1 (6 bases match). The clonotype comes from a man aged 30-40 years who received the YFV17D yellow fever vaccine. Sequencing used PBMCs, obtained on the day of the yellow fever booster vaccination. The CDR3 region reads CSAGGGDYGYTF. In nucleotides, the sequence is TGCAGCGCCGGCGGGGGCGATTATGGCTACACCTTC.